A single sample gave rise to the 27 T cell receptor beta chains below, sequenced in a study of control samples from healthy donors and cancer patients. TCRdb's table, derived via immunoSEQ multiplex PCR, lists solely in-frame clones and lacks some. The sample has 150,000 or so clones, more than 85% seen once. The sample comprised blood. All receptors come from a young man in good health.

The V gene is TRBV7-2, the J gene TRBJ2-1; TRBD2 matches 7 bases. Trimming took 2 bases from V and 5 from J; bases not matched to a gene: 12. CDR3 size: 17 residues. Germline CDR1 and CDR2: SGHTA and FQGNSA. The DNA of the CDR3 is TGTGCCAGCAGCTTATTCCGCGGCGGGAGCAGCCACAATGAGCAGTTCTTC. Protein: CASSLFRGGSSHNEQFF.

The rearrangement links TRBV14 to TRBJ2-3; TRBD2 agrees at 9 bases. Germline V CDR1 and CDR2: SGHDN, FVKESK. The ends lost 4 bases at V and 2 bases at J; junction bases unmatched: 13. The CDR3 has 18 residues. This CDR3 is CASSPGARLAGVTDTQYF. The CDR3 bases are TGTGCCAGCAGCCCTGGGGCCAGGTTAGCGGGAGTCACAGATACGCAGTATTTT.

This clone was counted ten times or more. V gene TRBV4-1 combines with J gene TRBJ2-1; 9 bases fit TRBD2. Germline CDR1 is MGHRA and CDR2 is YSYEKL. This CDR3 region has 18 residues. V trimming: 1 base; J trimming: 6 bases; junction bases outside the gene matches: 13. Here the CDR3 DNA reads TGCGCCAGCAGCCAAGCCCTGTTGCGGGAGGGCCGACGCAATGAGCAGTTCTTC. Translating gives CASSQALLREGRRNEQFF.

The J gene is TRBJ1-4, the V gene TRBV7-9; D unclear. In germline, CDR1 is SEHNR, CDR2 FQNEAQ (reference sequence). V was pared by 1 base and J by 0 bases, with 12 bases between. The CDR3 is made up of 17 amino acids. The CDR3 DNA reads TGTGCCAGCAGCTTAGTAGGGCCAACAGCAACTAATGAAAAACTGTTTTTT. Translated: CASSLVGPTATNEKLFF. The full variable domain, with the rest looked up from reference TRBV7-9 and TRBJ1-4, is DTGVSQNPRHKITKRGQNVTFRCDPISEHNRLYWYRQTLGQGPEFLTYFQNEAQLEKSRLLSDRFSAERPKGSFSTLEIQRTEQGDSAMYLCASSLVGPTATNEKLFFGSGTQLSVL.

This clone appeared a single time. The gene calls are TRBV30 and TRBJ2-7; no clear D. The CDR3 loop spans 11 amino acids. Germline CDR1 is GTSNPN and CDR2 is SVGIG (reference sequence). Trimming shortened V by 3 bases and J by 4 bases, and 7 bases separated the two germline ends. CDR3 DNA: TGTGCCTGGAGCGATAAGTACGAGCAGTACTTC. Translation gives CAWSDKYEQYF.

The rearrangement links TRBV6-2 or TRBV6-3 to TRBJ1-6, with a weak D call TRBD1 (6 bases). Germline V lookup: CDR1 MNHEY, CDR2 SVGEGT. V lost 4 bases and J 2 bases, leaving 9 bases between the germline ends. This CDR3 is 15 amino acids long. The CDR3 region has the DNA TGTGCCAGCAGTTGGACAGCAACCTATAATTCACCCCTCCACTTT. Residues: CASSWTATYNSPLHF.

The V and J genes are TRBV11-2 and TRBJ1-1, with TRBD1 matching over 7 bases. Per germline, CDR1 SGHAT and CDR2 FQNNGV. The CDR3 loop spans 14 amino acids. V dropped 5 bases and J dropped 4; count of bases not matched to a gene: 7. CDR3: CASSPRQGGTEAFF. DNA of the CDR3: TGTGCCAGCAGCCCACGACAGGGAGGCACTGAAGCTTTCTTT.

The chain employs TRBV6-5 and TRBJ1-2, with 7 bases matching TRBD1. Germline V gene lookup returns CDR1 MNHEY and CDR2 SVGAGI. The CDR3 is 16 amino acids. Trimming at V came to 2 bases and at J to 4 bases, leaving 10 bases not matched to a gene. The CDR3 nucleotides are TGTGCCAGCAGTTACAGGGGGGCAGGGGGAGGCTATGGCTACACCTTC. The encoded protein is CASSYRGAGGGYGYTF.

This rearrangement joins TRBV7-9 to TRBJ1-1; D possibly corresponds to TRBD1 (5 bases). The CDR3 extends over 15 amino acids. Germline V gene data show CDR1 as SEHNR and CDR2 as FQNEAQ (reference sequence). V shed 1 base and J shed 3 bases, with 12 bases lying between them. The CDR3 sequence: CASSLGAGHYTEAFF. CDR3 DNA sequence: TGTGCCAGCAGCTTAGGGGCCGGACATTACACTGAAGCTTTCTTT.

The V call is TRBV10-3, the J call TRBJ1-1, with unresolved D. The V end lost 5 bases, the J end lost 3 bases, and 4 bases lay between the germline ends. CDR3 length equals 11 residues. The germline gives CDR1 ENHRY, CDR2 SYGVKD. CDR3 in amino acids: CAISSHTEAFF. For the CDR3, the DNA is TGTGCCATCAGTAGCCACACTGAAGCTTTCTTT.

Concerning this clone itself: Other nucleotide sequences from this sample produce the same CDR3. CDR3: CASSLGRGETQYF. The CDR3 nucleotides read TGTGCCAGCAGCTTAGGCAGGGGAGAGACCCAGTACTTC. The chain links TRBV5-6 to TRBJ2-5; maybe TRBD1 (6 bases). The CDR3 totals 13 residues. Germline CDR1 and CDR2: SGHDT and YYEEEE. The V and J ends lost 2 bases and 4 bases respectively, with 9 bases between them. Filled out from reference TRBV5-6 and TRBJ2-5, the complete variable domain reads DAGVTQSPTHLIKTRGQQVTLRCSPKSGHDTVSWYQQALGQGPQFIFQYYEEEERQRGNFPDRFSGHQFPNYSSELNVNALLLGDSALYLCASSLGRGETQYFGPGTRLLVL.

The rearrangement uses TRBV25-1 and TRBJ1-6, with 9 bases that match TRBD1. CDR1 MGHDK and CDR2 SYGVNS come from the germline V gene. V lost 4 bases, J lost 10 bases, and 5 bases stayed unmatched. This CDR3 comprises 14 residues. CDR3 protein: CASSVTGGDSPLHF. In nucleotides, the CDR3 is TGTGCCAGCAGTGTTACAGGGGGCGACTCACCCCTCCACTTT.

CDR3 sequence reads: CASSHSLNTEAFF. The CDR3 DNA is TGTGCCAGCAGCCATAGCTTGAACACTGAAGCTTTCTTT. The V gene is TRBV6-6, the J gene TRBJ1-1; D gene ambiguous. In germline, CDR1 is MNHNY, CDR2 SVGAGI (reference sequence). Trimming pared 6 bases from V and 0 bases from J, leaving 8 bases between. The CDR3 runs 13 residues.

The chain combines TRBV7-2 with TRBJ1-1, with D possibly being TRBD1 (6 bases). The V gene's germline CDR1 is SGHTA and CDR2 FQGNSA. V gave up 6 bases and J gave up 1 base, with 24 bases separating them. This CDR3 has 18 residues. The CDR3 DNA reads as TGTGCCAGCAGGTACCAGAACACGGACAGAGGAAGGAACACTGAAGCTTTCTTT. Translating gives CASRYQNTDRGRNTEAFF.

The chain has TRBV4-1 and TRBJ1-2, with no clear D. Germline V gives CDR1 MGHRA, CDR2 YSYEKL. V lost 1 base, J lost 4 bases, and 7 bases lay in between. CDR3 length: 13 residues. DNA for the CDR3: TGCGCCAGCAGCCAAGTCCCACCCTATGGCTACACCTTC. Its protein is CASSQVPPYGYTF.

This clone turned up a few times. This chain links TRBV18 with TRBJ1-2; no clear D. The CDR3 covers 12 residues. The germline V and J ends were trimmed by 2 bases and 8 bases, with 9 bases remaining between them. Germline CDR1 KGHSH, CDR2 LQKENI. CDR3 in amino acids: CASSPTIGGYTF. The DNA for the CDR3 is TGTGCCAGCTCACCAACAATTGGGGGCTACACCTTC.

The genes are TRBV19 and TRBJ2-1; D is possibly TRBD1 (5 bases). The CDR3 extends over 16 amino acids. Germline V gene sequence: CDR1 LNHDA, CDR2 SQIVND (reference sequence). V lost 5 bases and J 2 bases, leaving 16 bases between the germline ends. The CDR3 region is CASSPPQRTTYNEQFF. CDR3 sequence (DNA): TGTGCCAGTAGTCCCCCTCAGAGGACAACCTACAATGAGCAGTTCTTC. Combining the CDR3 with reference TRBV19 and TRBJ2-1 gives the whole variable domain DGGITQSPKYLFRKEGQNVTLSCEQNLNHDAMYWYRQDPGQGLRLIYYSQIVNDFQKGDIAEGYSVSREKKESFPLTVTSAQKNPTAFYLCASSPPQRTTYNEQFFGPGTRLTVL.

DNA of the CDR3: TGTGCCAGCTCACGTCGACAGGGGGGATACACTGAAGCTTTCTTT. This codes for CASSRRQGGYTEAFF. V gene TRBV6-5 combines with J gene TRBJ1-1, with 9 bases fitting TRBD1. The germline V gene encodes CDR1 MNHEY and CDR2 SVGAGI. The CDR3 is made up of 15 amino acids. The junction had 10 bases not matched to a gene; V was cut back by 8 bases and J by 3 bases.

In its sample, this clone was seen a few times. This rearrangement joins TRBV28 to TRBJ2-5; unclear D gene. Germline assignment: CDR1 MDHEN and CDR2 SYDVKM. Trimming left V 9 bases short and J 8 bases short, with 16 bases between. CDR3 length: 12 residues. The CDR3 sequence is CASSQVKSTQYF. The CDR3 DNA sequence: TGTGCCAGTTCTCAGGTCAAGAGTACCCAGTACTTC.

The genes are TRBV30 and TRBJ1-2; tentative D call: TRBD1 (6 bases). The germline gives CDR1 GTSNPN, CDR2 SVGIG (reference sequence). The CDR3 is 13 residues long. V dropped 4 bases and J dropped 2 bases, with 11 bases sitting between them. The CDR3 DNA is TGTGCCTGGAACAGGGTTGGGAACTATGGCTACACCTTC. Its translation: CAWNRVGNYGYTF. The full variable domain, in which reference TRBV30 and TRBJ1-2 provide the parts outside the CDR3, is SQTIHQWPATLVQPVGSPLSLECTVEGTSNPNLYWYRQAAGRGLQLLFYSVGIGQISSEVPQNLSASRPQDRQFILSSKKLLLSDSGFYLCAWNRVGNYGYTFGSGTRLTVV.

In this sample, this clone turned up a few times. The V gene is TRBV10-3, the J gene TRBJ2-7; 8 bases agree with TRBD2. The CDR3 is 15 amino acids. With V trimmed by 4 bases and J by 1 base, 6 bases remained unmatched. Germline-derived CDR1 and CDR2 are ENHRY and SYGVKD. The CDR3 reads CAISAGGGESYEQYF. Here the CDR3 DNA reads TGTGCCATCAGTGCGGGGGGGGGCGAGTCCTACGAGCAGTACTTC.

V is TRBV5-1 and J is TRBJ1-6; D is uncertain. Germline V gives CDR1 SGHRS, CDR2 YFSETQ. This CDR3 spans 13 amino acids. The V end was cut by 2 bases, the J end by 9 bases, with 9 bases between. The CDR3 coding sequence is TGCGCCAGCAGCTTAACTCTGGGTTCACCCCTCCACTTT. Its protein product is CASSLTLGSPLHF.

Only a few counts were recorded for this clone. V gene TRBV27 combines with J gene TRBJ1-1; D is uncertain. Germline assignment: CDR1 MNHEY and CDR2 SMNVEV (reference sequence). The CDR3 has 13 amino acids. Between the trimmed V and J ends, which lost 5 bases and 0 bases, there was a span of 7 bases. In DNA form, the CDR3 reads TGTGCCAGCAGTCACTCCTTGAACACTGAAGCTTTCTTT. As protein: CASSHSLNTEAFF.

This clone was detected only a few times. The chain combines TRBV29-1 with TRBJ2-5; D is possibly TRBD1 (6 bases). Trimming left V 6 bases short and J 0 bases short, with 8 bases between. CDR1 SQVTM and CDR2 ANQGSEA come from the germline V gene. CDR3 size: 12 residues. CDR3 DNA: TGCAGCGTCCGGACAGACCAAGAGACCCAGTACTTC. This sequence encodes CSVRTDQETQYF.

This clone was detected once. This chain links TRBV18 with TRBJ2-7; D is possibly TRBD1 (6 bases). The CDR3 loop spans 15 amino acids. From germline, CDR1 is KGHSH and CDR2 LQKENI. The germline V and J ends were trimmed by 2 bases and 2 bases, with 13 bases remaining between them. CDR3 loop: CASSPRRDTTYEQYF. Here the CDR3 DNA reads TGTGCCAGCTCACCAAGACGGGACACTACCTACGAGCAGTACTTC.

V and J are TRBV4-1 and TRBJ2-7, with 7 positions matching TRBD1. The V gene's germline CDR1 is MGHRA and CDR2 YSYEKL. CDR3 length: 14 amino acids. The trim removed 4 bases at V and 6 bases at J, leaving 9 bases unmatched. CDR3 sequence: CASSLKQTGPEQYF. CDR3 coding DNA: TGCGCCAGCAGCCTAAAACAGACAGGGCCCGAGCAGTACTTC.

The rearrangement joins TRBV6-2 or TRBV6-3 to TRBJ2-1, with 7 bases fitting TRBD2. The CDR3 length is 15 residues. Germline V gives CDR1 MNHEY, CDR2 SVGEGT. V was clipped by 1 base and J by 2 bases; unmatched bases: 2. This CDR3 is CASSYWRETYNEQFF. As DNA, the CDR3 is TGTGCCAGCAGTTACTGGCGGGAGACCTACAATGAGCAGTTCTTC.